Below are 27 T cell receptor beta chains sequenced from a single sample in a study of T cell responses to AZD1222 COVID-19 vaccine. Method: immunoSEQ multiplex PCR; TCRdb's copy keeps in-frame clones and lacks some. Here the sample spans 100,000 to 150,000 clones, more than 70% being singletons. Sample: peripheral blood, taken on day 0 of AZD1222 vaccination. These receptors all stem from an adult in good health.

V is TRBV7-2 and J is TRBJ2-7; D possibly matches TRBD1 or TRBD2 (6 bases each). V was pared by 1 base and J by 2 bases, with 12 bases between. The CDR3 extends over 15 amino acids. Germline-derived CDR1 and CDR2 are SGHTA and FQGNSA. The chain's CDR3 is CASSLGGGMTYEQYF. The CDR3 DNA reads TGTGCCAGCAGCTTAGGAGGGGGGATGACCTACGAGCAGTACTTC.

This chain uses TRBV7-3 with TRBJ1-1; 7 bases fit TRBD1. CDR1 is SGHTA and CDR2 is FQGTGA in the germline V gene. The CDR3 covers 17 residues. The ends lost 5 bases at V and 3 bases at J; junction bases unmatched: 15. This CDR3 is CASSRTPYRGSDTEAFF. CDR3 bases: TGTGCCAGCAGCCGCACCCCCTACAGGGGATCGGACACTGAAGCTTTCTTT. Based on the CDR3 plus reference TRBV7-3 and TRBJ1-1, the full variable domain is GAGVSQTPSNKVTEKGKYVELRCDPISGHTALYWYRQSLGQGPEFLIYFQGTGAADDSGLPNDRFFAVRPEGSVSTLKIQRTERGDSAVYLCASSRTPYRGSDTEAFFGQGTRLTVV.

The chain employs TRBV5-1 and TRBJ2-7, with TRBD2 identical over 9 bases. V dropped 7 bases and J dropped 0; count of bases not matched to a gene: 14. The germline V gene has CDR1 SGHRS and CDR2 YFSETQ. The CDR3 consists of 17 residues. CDR3 nucleotide sequence: TGCGCCAGCCCCCCCGCCTCTAGCGGGGTACACTCCTACGAGCAGTACTTC. Translated: CASPPASSGVHSYEQYF.

CDR3 amino acids: CASSMGANEQFF. The CDR3 DNA follows: TGTGCCAGCAGCATGGGCGCTAATGAGCAGTTCTTC. The V and J genes are TRBV11-3 and TRBJ2-1; D call uncertain. There are 12 residues in the CDR3. From germline, CDR1 is SGHNT and CDR2 YENEEA. Trimming took off 5 bases at V and 7 bases at J, with 9 bases between the two ends. Together with reference TRBV11-3 and TRBJ2-1, the CDR3 gives the full variable domain: EAGVVQSPRYKIIEKKQPVAFWCNPISGHNTLYWYLQNLGQGPELLIRYENEEAVDDSQLPKDRFSAERLKGVDSTLKIQPAELGDSAVYLCASSMGANEQFFGPGTRLTVL.

This clone occurred once. V gene TRBV7-3 combines with J gene TRBJ2-1; TRBD2 agrees at 12 bases. The CDR3 sequence is 21 residues long. V was clipped by 3 bases and J by 10 bases; unmatched bases: 25. Germline V gene lookup returns CDR1 SGHTA and CDR2 FQGTGA. This CDR3 is CASSLPEVGTSGQPPEREQFF. CDR3 DNA: TGTGCCAGCAGCTTGCCCGAGGTAGGGACTAGCGGGCAGCCCCCTGAGAGGGAGCAGTTCTTC.

The chain is built from TRBV7-8 and TRBJ2-7, with TRBD2 identical over 11 bases. V shed 5 bases and J 8 bases; nucleotides not matched to a gene: 8. The length of the CDR3 is 14 residues. Germline CDR1 SGHVS, CDR2 FQNEAQ. The CDR3, as DNA: TGTGCCAGCAGCACTGGGACTAGCGGAGACAAGCAGTACTTC. As protein: CASSTGTSGDKQYF.

This clone was seen a single time. This rearrangement joins TRBV11-2 to TRBJ1-5; D possibly corresponds to TRBD1 (5 bases). Trimming pared 2 bases from V and 5 bases from J, leaving 7 bases between. Germline V lookup: CDR1 SGHAT, CDR2 FQNNGV. The CDR3 consists of 13 residues. The CDR3 DNA sequence: TGTGCCAGCAGCTTACAGGGTGATCAGCCCCAGCATTTT. Its protein is CASSLQGDQPQHF.

The gene calls are TRBV15 and TRBJ2-7; D is possibly TRBD2 (5 bases). Trimming left V 0 bases short and J 4 bases short, with 10 bases between. The CDR3 extends over 14 amino acids. Germline CDR1 LNHNV, CDR2 YYDKDF (reference sequence). The CDR3 spells CATSRDRGFYEQYF. CDR3 nucleotide sequence: TGTGCCACCAGCAGAGATCGCGGGTTTTACGAGCAGTACTTC.

The chain couples TRBV28 to TRBJ2-7, with TRBD2 matching 11 bases. After removal of 4 bases from V and 2 bases from J, the junction contained 4 bases not matched to a gene. The CDR3 has 15 amino acids. CDR1 MDHEN and CDR2 SYDVKM come from the germline V gene. In nucleotides, the CDR3 is TGTGCCAGCAGTTCATTAGCGGGAGGGCCCTACGAGCAGTACTTC. It codes for CASSSLAGGPYEQYF.

The CDR3 DNA follows: TGTGCCAAGGGGCGCACAGGGGTTTTCTACGAGCAGTACTTC. It is translated as CAKGRTGVFYEQYF. The J gene is TRBJ2-7, the V gene TRBV2; 7 bases match TRBD1. J gave up 3 bases and V 10 bases, and 12 bases lay outside the gene matches. Germline V gives CDR1 SNHLY, CDR2 FYNNEI. The CDR3 length is 14 residues.

Concerning this clone: At one end the junction does not follow the germline gene, possibly because of a read error. V usage is TRBV4-1 and J usage is TRBJ1-5, with D hard to call. Germline values: CDR1 MGHRA, CDR2 YSYEKL. The CDR3 totals 14 residues. CDR3 coding DNA: TGCGCCAGCAGCCAAGAAGGTCGGAATCGGCCCCAGCATTTT. Translated: CASSQEGRNRPQHF.

The chain uses TRBV24-1 and TRBJ2-1; the match to TRBD1 covers 9 bases. The CDR3 has 17 residues. From germline, CDR1 is KGHDR and CDR2 SFDVKD. After removal of 4 bases from V and 6 bases from J, the junction contained 12 bases not matched to a gene. The CDR3 DNA sequence: TGTGCCACCAGTGACCCCCGGGACAGGGTCACCGGCAATGAGCAGTTCTTC. Translation gives CATSDPRDRVTGNEQFF.

This rearrangement joins TRBV11-2 to TRBJ1-2, with D tentatively TRBD1 (5 bases). Germline loops: CDR1 SGHAT, CDR2 FQNNGV. The CDR3 contains 16 residues. The ends were cut back, 5 bases at V and 3 bases at J, with 19 bases in the middle. CDR3 residues: CASSPDPAGIDYGYTF. DNA for the CDR3: TGTGCCAGCAGCCCCGATCCAGCAGGGATCGACTATGGCTACACCTTC.

This clone has only a few counts. The rearrangement links TRBV6-4 to TRBJ2-1; D unresolved. Germline V gene sequence: CDR1 MRHNA, CDR2 SNTAGT. Trimming removed 0 bases from V and 6 bases from J, with 12 bases in between. CDR3 length: 15 residues. Here the CDR3 DNA reads TGTGCCAGCAGTGACTCCCAGAGCCTTTCCAATGAGCAGTTCTTC. Translating it yields CASSDSQSLSNEQFF.

V usage is TRBV15 and J usage is TRBJ2-5, with 9 bases aligning to TRBD2. V gave up 2 bases and J gave up 5 bases; unmatched junction bases: 3. This CDR3 comprises 14 residues. Germline values: CDR1 LNHNV, CDR2 YYDKDF (reference sequence). As DNA, the CDR3 is TGTGCCACCAGCAGACGTAGCGGGAGTGAGACCCAGTACTTC. Protein: CATSRRSGSETQYF.

V and J are TRBV19 and TRBJ1-5; D unclear. Germline V gene data show CDR1 as LNHDA and CDR2 as SQIVND (reference sequence). Trimming removed 7 bases from V and 0 bases from J, with 10 bases in between. This CDR3 spans 14 amino acids. The CDR3 reads CASKDFYSNQPQHF. The CDR3 region has the DNA TGTGCCAGTAAAGACTTTTATAGCAATCAGCCCCAGCATTTT.

The genes are TRBV12-3 or TRBV12-4 and TRBJ1-6, with D unclear. The CDR3 totals 13 residues. With 5 bases removed from V and 6 bases from J, the gap between germline ends came to 8 bases. The DNA for the CDR3 is TGTGCCAGCAGTGGCCGGGGTAATTCACCCCTCCACTTT. Protein: CASSGRGNSPLHF.

This sequence joins TRBV19 and TRBJ2-4; unclear D gene. The CDR3 is 12 amino acids. The germline V gene has CDR1 LNHDA and CDR2 SQIVND (reference sequence). Trimming pared 2 bases from V and 7 bases from J, leaving 6 bases between. The CDR3, as DNA: TGTGCCAGTAGTATACTCGGGAACATTCAGTACTTC. It translates to CASSILGNIQYF. Full variable domain (outside the CDR3, taken from reference TRBV19 and TRBJ2-4): DGGITQSPKYLFRKEGQNVTLSCEQNLNHDAMYWYRQDPGQGLRLIYYSQIVNDFQKGDIAEGYSVSREKKESFPLTVTSAQKNPTAFYLCASSILGNIQYFGAGTRLSVL.

The sample holds one count of this clone. The chain couples TRBV5-8 to TRBJ2-7; tentatively, D is TRBD2 (5 bases). The V end lost 1 base, the J end lost 2 bases, and 10 bases lay between the germline ends. CDR1 and CDR2 (germline): SGHTS, YDEGEE. This CDR3 is 14 amino acids long. The CDR3 bases are TGTGCCAGCAGCTTGCTAGCTGGGCCCTACGAGCAGTACTTC. This translates into CASSLLAGPYEQYF.

CDR3 nucleotides: TGTGCCAGCATCCTACAGGGGTTCGGAGGCTACACCTTC. Residues: CASILQGFGGYTF. The V gene is TRBV12-3 or TRBV12-4, the J gene TRBJ1-2; 7 bases line up with TRBD1. V shed 7 bases and J 8 bases; nucleotides not matched to a gene: 10. The CDR3 has 13 residues.

This clone showed up just once. The genes are TRBV29-1 and TRBJ1-1, with TRBD1 identical over 7 bases. CDR1 SQVTM and CDR2 ANQGSEA come from the germline V gene. V trimming: 6 bases; J trimming: 5 bases; junction bases outside the gene matches: 0. This CDR3 has 10 amino acids. The CDR3 DNA follows: TGCAGCGTCAGGGGGACTGAAGCTTTCTTT. This translates into CSVRGTEAFF.

The chain couples TRBV7-3 to TRBJ1-5; maybe TRBD1 (6 bases). The V gene lost 5 bases and the J gene lost 1 base, with 6 bases spanning the gap. Looked up from germline, CDR1 is SGHTA and CDR2 is FQGTGA. This CDR3 has 13 amino acids. The CDR3 loop reads CASSQGSNQPQHF. The CDR3 DNA sequence: TGTGCCAGCAGCCAGGGGAGCAATCAGCCCCAGCATTTT.

The chain couples TRBV6-2 or TRBV6-3 to TRBJ2-1; 8 bases match TRBD2. The germline V gene encodes CDR1 MNHEY and CDR2 SVGEGT. The V segment lost 1 base and the J segment 4 bases; nucleotides outside the gene matches: 3. The CDR3 has 15 amino acids. The DNA of the CDR3 is TGTGCCAGCAGTTACTACCCTAGCGGGTACAATGAGCAGTTCTTC. Translated: CASSYYPSGYNEQFF.

V gene TRBV11-3 combines with J gene TRBJ2-1; D not resolved. The germline CDR1 and CDR2 sequences are SGHNT and YENEEA. V shed 1 base and J shed 0 bases, with 10 bases lying between them. The CDR3 sequence is 16 residues long. The CDR3 loop is CASSLGFSSSYNEQFF. The CDR3, as DNA: TGTGCCAGCAGCTTAGGGTTTTCCAGCTCCTACAATGAGCAGTTCTTC.

The rearrangement links TRBV7-9 to TRBJ2-2; D unclear. The germline gives CDR1 SEHNR, CDR2 FQNEAQ (reference sequence). The CDR3 has 11 amino acids. V was cut by 5 bases and J by 7 bases, with 5 bases left in between. CDR3 sequence reads: CASSLIGELFF. In nucleotides, the CDR3 is TGTGCCAGCAGCCTCATCGGGGAGCTGTTTTTT.

This chain connects TRBV4-2 to TRBJ2-3, with 12 bases aligning to TRBD2. V lost 0 bases, J lost 6 bases, and 10 bases stayed unmatched. The CDR3 is 18 residues long. Germline-derived CDR1 and CDR2 are LGHNA and YNFKEQ. The CDR3 protein is CASSQDAVTSGSKDTQYF. CDR3 DNA: TGTGCCAGCAGCCAAGATGCGGTGACTAGCGGGAGCAAGGATACGCAGTATTTT.

The chain is built from TRBV7-2 and TRBJ1-1, with 12 bases fitting TRBD1. The CDR3 consists of 17 residues. Germline assignment: CDR1 SGHTA and CDR2 FQGNSA. The trim removed 1 base at V and 5 bases at J, leaving 8 bases unmatched. CDR3 bases: TGTGCCAGCAGCTTAGTTGGGGGACAGGGGGCGCGGACTGAAGCTTTCTTT. It encodes CASSLVGGQGARTEAFF.